The text below deals with one T cell receptor (beta chain). The same CDR3 is also encoded by other DNA sequences in this sample. CDR3 length: 15 amino acids. The trim removed 0 bases at V and 2 bases at J, leaving 0 bases unmatched. Germline V gene sequence: CDR1 SGHRS, CDR2 YFSETQ. This sample was included in a study of blood T cell repertoires in COVID-19. Whole-study context: The United States, Italy and Spain provided the acute and convalescent COVID-19 samples. Sample material is recorded as cDNA or gDNA derived from T cells, B-cell-depleted T cells, or PBMCs.

How the authors handled the data: Amplified reference gene primers provided the basis for estimating nucleated cell counts. Produced via immunoSEQ multiplex PCR; TCRdb's table is partial and in-frame only. V and J calls and clone size follow that table, whereas D and trimming were derived from the DNA. The sample comprises approximately 93,000 clones, approximately 89% of which are singletons, and over 0.45% rests with the top ten. The sequencing sample was made of peripheral blood. The receptor was isolated from a man in his fifties or sixties with acute or convalescent COVID-19. This chain connects TRBV5-1 to TRBJ2-2, with 8 bases lining up with TRBD1. CDR3 amino acids: CASSLAGGNTGELFF. The CDR3 nucleotides are TGCGCCAGCAGCTTGGCAGGGGGCAACACCGGGGAGCTGTTTTTT. The whole variable domain, filled in from reference TRBV5-1 and TRBJ2-2, reads KAGVTQTPRYLIKTRGQQVTLSCSPISGHRSVSWYQQTPGQGLQFLFEYFSETQRNKGNFPGRFSGRQFSNSRSEMNVSTLELGDSALYLCASSLAGGNTGELFFGEGSRLTVL.